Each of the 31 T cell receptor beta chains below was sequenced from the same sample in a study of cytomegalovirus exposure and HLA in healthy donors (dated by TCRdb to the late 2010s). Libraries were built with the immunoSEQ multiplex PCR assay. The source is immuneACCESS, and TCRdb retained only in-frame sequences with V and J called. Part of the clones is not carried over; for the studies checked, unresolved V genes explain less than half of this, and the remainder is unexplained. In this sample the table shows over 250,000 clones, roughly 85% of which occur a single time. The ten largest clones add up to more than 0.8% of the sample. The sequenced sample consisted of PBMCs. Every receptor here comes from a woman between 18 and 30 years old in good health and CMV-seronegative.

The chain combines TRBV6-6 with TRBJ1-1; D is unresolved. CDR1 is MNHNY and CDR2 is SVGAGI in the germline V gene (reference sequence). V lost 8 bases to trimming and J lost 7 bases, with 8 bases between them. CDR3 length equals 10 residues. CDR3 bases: TGTGCCAGCCGAGCGGGTGAAGCTTTCTTT. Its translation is CASRAGEAFF.

CDR3 in DNA: TGTGCCAGCAGTTTCGACAGGGGGGGCACAGATACGCAGTATTTT. Protein product: CASSFDRGGTDTQYF. The chain joins TRBV27 to TRBJ2-3; 9 nucleotides agree with TRBD1. The trim removed 3 bases at V and 1 base at J, leaving 2 bases unmatched. The CDR3 contains 15 residues. The germline V gene encodes CDR1 MNHEY and CDR2 SMNVEV (reference sequence).

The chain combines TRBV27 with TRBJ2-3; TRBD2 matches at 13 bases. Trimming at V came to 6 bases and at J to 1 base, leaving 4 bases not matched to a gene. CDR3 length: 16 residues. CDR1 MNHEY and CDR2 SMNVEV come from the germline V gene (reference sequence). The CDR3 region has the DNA TGTGCCAGCAGCCGACTAGCGGGGGGAGGCACAGATACGCAGTATTTT. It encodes CASSRLAGGGTDTQYF.

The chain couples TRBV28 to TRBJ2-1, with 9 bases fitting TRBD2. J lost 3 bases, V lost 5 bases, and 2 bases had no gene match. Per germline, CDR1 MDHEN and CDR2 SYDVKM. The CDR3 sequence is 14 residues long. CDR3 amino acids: CASSSGRLYNEQFF. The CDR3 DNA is TGTGCCAGCAGTAGCGGGAGGCTCTACAATGAGCAGTTCTTC. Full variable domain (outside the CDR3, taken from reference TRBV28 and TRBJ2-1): DVKVTQSSRYLVKRTGEKVFLECVQDMDHENMFWYRQDPGLGLRLIYFSYDVKMKEKGDIPEGYSVSREKKERFSLILESASTNQTSMYLCASSSGRLYNEQFFGPGTRLTVL.

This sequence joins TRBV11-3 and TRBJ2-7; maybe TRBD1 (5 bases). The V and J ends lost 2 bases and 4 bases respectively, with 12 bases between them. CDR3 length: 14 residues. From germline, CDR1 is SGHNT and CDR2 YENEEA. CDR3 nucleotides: TGTGCCAGCAGCTTAAGCCAGGGCCTATACGAGCAGTACTTC. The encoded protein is CASSLSQGLYEQYF. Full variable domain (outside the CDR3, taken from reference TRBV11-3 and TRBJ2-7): EAGVVQSPRYKIIEKKQPVAFWCNPISGHNTLYWYLQNLGQGPELLIRYENEEAVDDSQLPKDRFSAERLKGVDSTLKIQPAELGDSAVYLCASSLSQGLYEQYFGPGTRLTVT.

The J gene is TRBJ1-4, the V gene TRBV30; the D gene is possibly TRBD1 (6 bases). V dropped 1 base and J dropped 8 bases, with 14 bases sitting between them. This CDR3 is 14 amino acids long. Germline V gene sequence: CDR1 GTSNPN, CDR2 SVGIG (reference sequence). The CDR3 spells CAWSEGGRREKLFF. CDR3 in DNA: TGTGCCTGGAGTGAGGGGGGGAGGCGGGAAAAACTGTTTTTT.

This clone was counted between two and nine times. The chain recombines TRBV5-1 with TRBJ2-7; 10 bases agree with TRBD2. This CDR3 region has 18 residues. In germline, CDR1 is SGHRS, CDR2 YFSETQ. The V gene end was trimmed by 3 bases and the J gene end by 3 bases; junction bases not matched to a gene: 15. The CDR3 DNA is TGCGCCAGCAGCTCAAGCCGGGGTCGGGGGACTAGCGTCTACGAGCAGTACTTC. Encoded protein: CASSSSRGRGTSVYEQYF.

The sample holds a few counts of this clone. This CDR3 is CASSPSSGRVAYEQYF. The CDR3 coding sequence is TGCGCCAGCAGCCCGTCTAGCGGGAGGGTTGCCTACGAGCAGTACTTC. The chain combines TRBV4-1 with TRBJ2-7, with 12 bases fitting TRBD2. The J segment lost 2 bases and the V segment lost 4 bases, leaving 6 bases of the junction unmatched. Germline lookup yields CDR1 MGHRA and CDR2 YSYEKL. The CDR3 runs to 16 residues.

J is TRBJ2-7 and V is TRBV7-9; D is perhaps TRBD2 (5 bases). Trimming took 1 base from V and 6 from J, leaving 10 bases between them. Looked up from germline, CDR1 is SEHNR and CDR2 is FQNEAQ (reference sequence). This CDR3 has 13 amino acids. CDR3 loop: CASSLVPEGEQYF. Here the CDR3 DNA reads TGTGCCAGCAGCTTAGTTCCTGAGGGCGAGCAGTACTTC. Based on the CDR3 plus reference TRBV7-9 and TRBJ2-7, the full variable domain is DTGVSQNPRHKITKRGQNVTFRCDPISEHNRLYWYRQTLGQGPEFLTYFQNEAQLEKSRLLSDRFSAERPKGSFSTLEIQRTEQGDSAMYLCASSLVPEGEQYFGPGTRLTVT.

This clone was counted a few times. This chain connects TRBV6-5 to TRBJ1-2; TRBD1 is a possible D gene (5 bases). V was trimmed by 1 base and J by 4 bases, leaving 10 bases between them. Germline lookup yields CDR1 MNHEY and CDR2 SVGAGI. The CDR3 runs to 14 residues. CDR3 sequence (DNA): TGTGCCAGCAGTTACTATGGACAAGGCTATGGCTACACCTTC. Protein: CASSYYGQGYGYTF.

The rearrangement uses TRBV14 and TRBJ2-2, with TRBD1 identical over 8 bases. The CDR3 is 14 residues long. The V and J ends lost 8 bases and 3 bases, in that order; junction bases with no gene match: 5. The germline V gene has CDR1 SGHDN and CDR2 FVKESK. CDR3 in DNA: TGTGCCAGCGGCGGACAGGGATACACCGGGGAGCTGTTTTTT. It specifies CASGGQGYTGELFF.

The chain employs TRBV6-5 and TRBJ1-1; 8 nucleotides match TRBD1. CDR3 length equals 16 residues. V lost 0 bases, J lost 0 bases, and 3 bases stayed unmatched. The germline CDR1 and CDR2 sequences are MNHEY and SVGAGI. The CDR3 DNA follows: TGTGCCAGCAGTTACTCAAGACAGGGGTTGAACACTGAAGCTTTCTTT. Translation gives CASSYSRQGLNTEAFF.

CDR3 protein: CASSFYHPGQGNTIYF. The CDR3 DNA reads as TGCGCCAGCAGCTTCTACCACCCAGGACAGGGAAACACCATATATTTT. V is TRBV5-1 and J is TRBJ1-3, with D perhaps matching TRBD1 (6 bases). The germline CDR1 and CDR2 sequences are SGHRS and YFSETQ. The CDR3 consists of 16 residues. The V end was cut by 2 bases, the J end by 4 bases, with 16 bases between.

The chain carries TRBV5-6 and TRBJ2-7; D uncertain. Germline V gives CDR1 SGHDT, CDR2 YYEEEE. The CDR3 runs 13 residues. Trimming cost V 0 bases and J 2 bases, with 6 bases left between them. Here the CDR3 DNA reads TGTGCCAGCAGCTTGGAGACAACCTACGAGCAGTACTTC. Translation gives CASSLETTYEQYF.

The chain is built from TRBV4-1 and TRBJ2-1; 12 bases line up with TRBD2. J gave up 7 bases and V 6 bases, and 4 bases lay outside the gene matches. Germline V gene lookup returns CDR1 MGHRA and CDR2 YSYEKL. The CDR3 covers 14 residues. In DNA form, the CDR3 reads TGCGCCAGCAGGCCTCTAGCGGGGGGGAATGAGCAGTTCTTC. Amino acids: CASRPLAGGNEQFF.

The CDR3 reads CASTPSAAGSGGYTF. The CDR3 DNA sequence: TGTGCCAGCACCCCCTCCGCCGCAGGCTCCGGTGGCTACACCTTC. The chain links TRBV27 to TRBJ1-2; no clear D. Germline-derived CDR1 and CDR2 are MNHEY and SMNVEV (reference sequence). The germline V and J ends were trimmed by 7 bases and 7 bases, with 22 bases remaining between them. This CDR3 has 15 amino acids.

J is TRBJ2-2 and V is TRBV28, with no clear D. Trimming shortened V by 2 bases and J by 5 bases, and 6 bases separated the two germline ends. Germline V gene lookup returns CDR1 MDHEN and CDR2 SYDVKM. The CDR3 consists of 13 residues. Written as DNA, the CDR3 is TGTGCCAGCAGTTTACCGCAGACCGGGGAGCTGTTTTTT. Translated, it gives CASSLPQTGELFF.

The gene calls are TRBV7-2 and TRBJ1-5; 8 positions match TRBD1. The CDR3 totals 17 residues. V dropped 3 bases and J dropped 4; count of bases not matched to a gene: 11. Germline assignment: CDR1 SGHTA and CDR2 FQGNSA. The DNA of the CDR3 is TGTGCCAGCAGCTTGGACAGGGTAGGAGGGGAAAATCAGCCCCAGCATTTT. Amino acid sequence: CASSLDRVGGENQPQHF.

The CDR3 loop is CASSLVGQGYEQFF. For the CDR3, the DNA is TGTGCCAGCAGCTTGGTGGGACAGGGTTATGAGCAGTTCTTC. The rearrangement links TRBV5-4 to TRBJ2-1; 9 bases line up with TRBD1. Germline V gene lookup returns CDR1 SGHNT and CDR2 YYREEE (reference sequence). V lost 0 bases to trimming and J lost 8 bases; unmatched junction nucleotides: 3. The CDR3 contains 14 residues.

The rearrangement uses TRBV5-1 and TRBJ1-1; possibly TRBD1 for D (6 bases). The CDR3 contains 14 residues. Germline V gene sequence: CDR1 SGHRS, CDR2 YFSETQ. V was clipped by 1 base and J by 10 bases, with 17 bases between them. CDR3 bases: TGCGCCAGCAGCTTGTCAGGGAGTCAGGGGCGAGCTTTCTTT. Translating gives CASSLSGSQGRAFF. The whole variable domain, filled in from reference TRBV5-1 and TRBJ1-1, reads KAGVTQTPRYLIKTRGQQVTLSCSPISGHRSVSWYQQTPGQGLQFLFEYFSETQRNKGNFPGRFSGRQFSNSRSEMNVSTLELGDSALYLCASSLSGSQGRAFFGQGTRLTVV.

The CDR3 sequence: CAAYRGKEPQHF. CDR3 in DNA: TGTGCCGCCTACAGGGGTAAGGAGCCCCAGCATTTT. This chain joins TRBV28 and TRBJ1-5; 7 bases line up with TRBD1. V trimming: 11 bases; J trimming: 8 bases; junction bases outside the gene matches: 9. The CDR3 length is 12 residues. Germline V CDR1 and CDR2: MDHEN, SYDVKM.

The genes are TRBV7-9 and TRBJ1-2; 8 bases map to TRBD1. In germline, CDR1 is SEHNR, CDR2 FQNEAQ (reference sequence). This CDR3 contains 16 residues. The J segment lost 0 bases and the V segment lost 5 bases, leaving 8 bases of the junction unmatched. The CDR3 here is CASSPGQGRTNYGYTF. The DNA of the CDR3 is TGTGCCAGCAGCCCAGGACAGGGCCGAACTAACTATGGCTACACCTTC.

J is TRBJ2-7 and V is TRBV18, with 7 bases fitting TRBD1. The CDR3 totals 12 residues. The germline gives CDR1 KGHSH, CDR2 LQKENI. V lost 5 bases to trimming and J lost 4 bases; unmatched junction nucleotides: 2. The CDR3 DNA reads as TGTGCCAGCTCAGGGACAGAGTACGAGCAGTACTTC. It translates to CASSGTEYEQYF.

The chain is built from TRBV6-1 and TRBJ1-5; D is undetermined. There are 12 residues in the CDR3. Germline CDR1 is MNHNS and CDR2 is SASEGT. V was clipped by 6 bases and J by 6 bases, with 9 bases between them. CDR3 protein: CASRTGSQPQHF. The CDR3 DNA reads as TGTGCCAGCAGAACGGGGAGTCAGCCCCAGCATTTT.

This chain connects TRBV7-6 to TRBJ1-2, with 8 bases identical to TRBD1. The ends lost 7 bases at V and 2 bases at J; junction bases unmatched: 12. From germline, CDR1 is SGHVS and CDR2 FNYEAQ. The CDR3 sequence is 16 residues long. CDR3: CASILSDTGGNYGYTF. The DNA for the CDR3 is TGTGCCAGCATCCTTAGTGATACAGGGGGGAACTATGGCTACACCTTC.

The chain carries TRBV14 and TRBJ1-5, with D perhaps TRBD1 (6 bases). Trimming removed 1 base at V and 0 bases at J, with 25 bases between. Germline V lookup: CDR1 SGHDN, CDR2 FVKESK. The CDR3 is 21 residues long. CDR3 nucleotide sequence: TGTGCCAGCAGCCAAGTAGATGGACAGAGACCCGACAATTATAGCAATCAGCCCCAGCATTTT. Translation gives CASSQVDGQRPDNYSNQPQHF.

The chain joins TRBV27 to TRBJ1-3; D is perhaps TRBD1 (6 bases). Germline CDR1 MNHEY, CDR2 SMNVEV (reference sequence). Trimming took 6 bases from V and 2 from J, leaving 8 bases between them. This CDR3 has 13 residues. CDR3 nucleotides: TGTGCCAGCAGCAGGGGAACTGGAAACACCATATATTTT. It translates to CASSRGTGNTIYF.

CDR3: CASSFVREGQETQYF. CDR3 coding DNA: TGTGCCAGCAGCTTCGTCCGGGAGGGACAAGAGACCCAGTACTTC. The V and J genes are TRBV7-6 and TRBJ2-5; 8 nucleotides agree with TRBD2. The germline gives CDR1 SGHVS, CDR2 FNYEAQ. The CDR3 has 15 residues. J gave up 2 bases and V 3 bases, and 5 bases lay outside the gene matches.

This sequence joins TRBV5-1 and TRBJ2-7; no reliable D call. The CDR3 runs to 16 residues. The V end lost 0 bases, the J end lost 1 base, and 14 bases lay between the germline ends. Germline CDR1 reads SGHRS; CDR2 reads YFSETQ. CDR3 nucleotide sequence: TGCGCCAGCAGCTTGGATGACTCAACTTATTCCTACGAGCAGTACTTC. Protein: CASSLDDSTYSYEQYF.

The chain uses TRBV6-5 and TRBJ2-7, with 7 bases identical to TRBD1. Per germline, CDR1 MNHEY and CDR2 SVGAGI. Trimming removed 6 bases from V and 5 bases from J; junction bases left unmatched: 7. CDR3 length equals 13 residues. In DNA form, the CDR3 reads TGTGCCAGCAGAGCGACAGGGTACCACGAGCAGTACTTC. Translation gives CASRATGYHEQYF.

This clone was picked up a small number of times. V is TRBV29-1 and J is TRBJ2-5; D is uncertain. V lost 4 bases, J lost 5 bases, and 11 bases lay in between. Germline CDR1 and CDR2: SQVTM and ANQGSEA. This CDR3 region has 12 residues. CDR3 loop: CSVGDAGETQYF. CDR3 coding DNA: TGCAGCGTTGGTGACGCCGGGGAGACCCAGTACTTC.